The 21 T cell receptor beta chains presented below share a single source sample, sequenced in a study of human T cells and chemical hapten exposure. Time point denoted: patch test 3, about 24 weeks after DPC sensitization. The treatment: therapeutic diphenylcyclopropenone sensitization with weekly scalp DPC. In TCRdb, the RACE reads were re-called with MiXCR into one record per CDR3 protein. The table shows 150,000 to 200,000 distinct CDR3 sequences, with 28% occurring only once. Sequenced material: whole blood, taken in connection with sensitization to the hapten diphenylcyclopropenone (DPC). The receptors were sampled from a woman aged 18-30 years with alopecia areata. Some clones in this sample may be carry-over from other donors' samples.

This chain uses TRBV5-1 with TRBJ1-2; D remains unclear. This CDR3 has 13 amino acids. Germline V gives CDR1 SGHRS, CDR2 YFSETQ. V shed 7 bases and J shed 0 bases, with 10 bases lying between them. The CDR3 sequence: CASRDPPNYGYTF. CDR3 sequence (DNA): TGCGCCAGCCGTGACCCACCTAACTATGGCTACACCTTC.

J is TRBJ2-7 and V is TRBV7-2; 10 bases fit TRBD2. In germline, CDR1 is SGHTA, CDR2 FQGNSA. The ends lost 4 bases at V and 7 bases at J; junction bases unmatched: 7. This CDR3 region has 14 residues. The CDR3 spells CASSWSGGGFEQYF. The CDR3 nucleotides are TGTGCCAGCAGCTGGAGCGGGGGGGGTTTTGAGCAGTACTTC. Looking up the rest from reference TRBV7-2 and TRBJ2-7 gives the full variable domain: GAGVSQSPSNKVTEKGKDVELRCDPISGHTALYWYRQSLGQGLEFLIYFQGNSAPDKSGLPSDRFSAERTGGSVSTLTIQRTQQEDSAVYLCASSWSGGGFEQYFGPGTRLTVT.

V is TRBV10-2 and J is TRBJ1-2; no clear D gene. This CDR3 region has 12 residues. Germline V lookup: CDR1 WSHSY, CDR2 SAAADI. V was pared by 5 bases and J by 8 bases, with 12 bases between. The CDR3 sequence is CASSPGVAGYTF. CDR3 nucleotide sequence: TGCGCCAGCAGTCCCGGGGTCGCCGGCTACACCTTC.

CDR3 amino acids: CASSQDSWTRRGAFF. Here the CDR3 DNA reads TGCGCCAGCAGCCAAGACTCATGGACACGACGTGGAGCTTTCTTT. V usage is TRBV4-3 and J usage is TRBJ1-1; a possible D gene is TRBD1 (5 bases). This CDR3 is 15 amino acids long. Germline V lookup: CDR1 LGHNA, CDR2 YSLEER. V was cut by 0 bases and J by 10 bases, with 18 bases left in between.

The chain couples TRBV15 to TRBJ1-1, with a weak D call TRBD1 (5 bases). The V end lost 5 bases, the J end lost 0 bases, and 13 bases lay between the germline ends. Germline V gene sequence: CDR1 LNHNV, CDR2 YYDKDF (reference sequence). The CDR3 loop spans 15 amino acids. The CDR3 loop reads CATSWGLSMNTEAFF. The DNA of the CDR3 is TGTGCCACCAGCTGGGGACTGAGCATGAACACTGAAGCTTTCTTT.

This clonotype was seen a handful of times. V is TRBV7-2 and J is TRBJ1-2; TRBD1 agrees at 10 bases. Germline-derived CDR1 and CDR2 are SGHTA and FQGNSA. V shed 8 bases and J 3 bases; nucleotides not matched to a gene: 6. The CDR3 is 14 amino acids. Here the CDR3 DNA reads TGTGCCAGCCTGGGACAGGGGCTATACTATGGCTACACCTTC. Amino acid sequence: CASLGQGLYYGYTF.

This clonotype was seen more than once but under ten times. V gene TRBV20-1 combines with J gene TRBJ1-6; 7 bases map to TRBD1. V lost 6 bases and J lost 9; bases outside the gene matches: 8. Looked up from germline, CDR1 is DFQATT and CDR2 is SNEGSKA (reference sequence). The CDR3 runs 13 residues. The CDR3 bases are TGCAGTGCACCGGACAGGCAATTTTCACCCCTCCACTTT. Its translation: CSAPDRQFSPLHF.

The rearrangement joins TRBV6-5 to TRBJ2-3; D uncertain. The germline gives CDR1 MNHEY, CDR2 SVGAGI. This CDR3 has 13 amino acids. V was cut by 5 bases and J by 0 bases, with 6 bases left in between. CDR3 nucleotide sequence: TGTGCCAGCAGTCTAAGTAGCACAGATACGCAGTATTTT. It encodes CASSLSSTDTQYF.

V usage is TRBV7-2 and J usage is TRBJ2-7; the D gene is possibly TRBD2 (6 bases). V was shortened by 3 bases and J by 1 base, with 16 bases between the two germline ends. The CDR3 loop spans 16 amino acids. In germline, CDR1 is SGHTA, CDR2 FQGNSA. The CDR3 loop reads CASSFPSLATSYEQYF. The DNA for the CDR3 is TGTGCCAGCAGCTTCCCCTCGCTAGCGACTTCCTACGAGCAGTACTTC. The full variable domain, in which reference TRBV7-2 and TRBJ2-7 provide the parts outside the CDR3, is GAGVSQSPSNKVTEKGKDVELRCDPISGHTALYWYRQSLGQGLEFLIYFQGNSAPDKSGLPSDRFSAERTGGSVSTLTIQRTQQEDSAVYLCASSFPSLATSYEQYFGPGTRLTVT.

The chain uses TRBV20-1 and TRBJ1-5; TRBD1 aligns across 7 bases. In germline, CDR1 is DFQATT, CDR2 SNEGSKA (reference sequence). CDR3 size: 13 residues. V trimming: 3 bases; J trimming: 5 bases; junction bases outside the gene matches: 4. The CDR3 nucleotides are TGCAGTGCTAGGGGGACAGTCTATCAGCCCCAGCATTTT. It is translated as CSARGTVYQPQHF.

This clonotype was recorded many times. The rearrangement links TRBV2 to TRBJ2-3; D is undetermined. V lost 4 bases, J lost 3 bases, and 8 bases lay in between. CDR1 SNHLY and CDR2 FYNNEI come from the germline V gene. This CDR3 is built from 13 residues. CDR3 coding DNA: TGTGCCAGCAGTGTAGGTTCAACAGATACGCAGTATTTT. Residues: CASSVGSTDTQYF.

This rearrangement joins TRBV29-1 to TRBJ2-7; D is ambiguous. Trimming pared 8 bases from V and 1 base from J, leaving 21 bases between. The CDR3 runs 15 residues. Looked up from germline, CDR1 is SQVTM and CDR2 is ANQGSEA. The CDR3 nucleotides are TGCAGCCCCCATCGGGTGCAGTATAGATCCTACGAGCAGTACTTC. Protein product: CSPHRVQYRSYEQYF.

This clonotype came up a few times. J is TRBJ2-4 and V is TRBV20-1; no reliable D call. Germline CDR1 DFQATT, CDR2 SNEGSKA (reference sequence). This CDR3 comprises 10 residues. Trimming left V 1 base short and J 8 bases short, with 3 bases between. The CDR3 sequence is CSARVDIQYF. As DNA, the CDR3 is TGCAGTGCTAGAGTTGACATTCAGTACTTC.

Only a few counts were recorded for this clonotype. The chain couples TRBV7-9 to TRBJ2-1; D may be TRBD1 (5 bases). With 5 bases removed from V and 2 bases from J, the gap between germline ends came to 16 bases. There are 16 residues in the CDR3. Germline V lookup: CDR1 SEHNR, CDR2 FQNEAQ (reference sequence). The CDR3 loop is CASSPVGRFAYNEQFF. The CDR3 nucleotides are TGTGCCAGCAGCCCGGTGGGGCGGTTCGCCTACAATGAGCAGTTCTTC.

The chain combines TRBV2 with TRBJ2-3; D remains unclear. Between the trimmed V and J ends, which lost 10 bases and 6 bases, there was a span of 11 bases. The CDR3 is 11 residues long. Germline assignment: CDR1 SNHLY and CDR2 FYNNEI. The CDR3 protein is CATRVGDTQYF. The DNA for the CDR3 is TGTGCCACTCGGGTGGGGGATACGCAGTATTTT.

The CDR3 region has the DNA TGTGCCAGCAGTTCCCAACTAGCGGGAGCGACAGATACGCAGTATTTT. Translated, it gives CASSSQLAGATDTQYF. The chain is built from TRBV6-5 and TRBJ2-3, with 11 positions matching TRBD2. The CDR3 spans 16 residues. Trimming took 4 bases from V and 3 from J; bases not matched to a gene: 6. The V gene's germline CDR1 is MNHEY and CDR2 SVGAGI.

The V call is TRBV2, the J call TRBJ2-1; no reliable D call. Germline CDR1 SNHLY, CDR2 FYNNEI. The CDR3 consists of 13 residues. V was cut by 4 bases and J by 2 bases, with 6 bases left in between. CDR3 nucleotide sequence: TGTGCCAGCAGTGTTTTGGCCTACAATGAGCAGTTCTTC. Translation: CASSVLAYNEQFF. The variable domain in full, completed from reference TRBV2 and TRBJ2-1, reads EPEVTQTPSHQVTQMGQEVILRCVPISNHLYFYWYRQILGQKVEFLVSFYNNEISEKSEIFDDQFSVERPDGSNFTLKIRSTKLEDSAMYFCASSVLAYNEQFFGPGTRLTVL.

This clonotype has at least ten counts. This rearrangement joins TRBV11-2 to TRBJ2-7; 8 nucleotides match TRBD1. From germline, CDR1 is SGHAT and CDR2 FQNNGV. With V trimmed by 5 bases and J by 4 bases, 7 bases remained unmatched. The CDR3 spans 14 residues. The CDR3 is CASSTSGGSYEQYF. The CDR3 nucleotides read TGTGCCAGCAGCACCTCAGGGGGCTCGTACGAGCAGTACTTC.

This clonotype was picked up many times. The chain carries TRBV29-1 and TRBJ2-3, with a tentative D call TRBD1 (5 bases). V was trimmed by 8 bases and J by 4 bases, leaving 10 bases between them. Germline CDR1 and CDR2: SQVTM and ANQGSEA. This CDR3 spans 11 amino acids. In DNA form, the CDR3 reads TGCAGCCAGGGCGCCGCAGATACGCAGTATTTT. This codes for CSQGAADTQYF.

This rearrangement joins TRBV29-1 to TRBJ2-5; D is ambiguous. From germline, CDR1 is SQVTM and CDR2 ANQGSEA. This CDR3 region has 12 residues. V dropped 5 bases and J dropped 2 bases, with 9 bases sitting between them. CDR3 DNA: TGCAGCGTTCGGCCAAGACAAGAGACCCAGTACTTC. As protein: CSVRPRQETQYF.

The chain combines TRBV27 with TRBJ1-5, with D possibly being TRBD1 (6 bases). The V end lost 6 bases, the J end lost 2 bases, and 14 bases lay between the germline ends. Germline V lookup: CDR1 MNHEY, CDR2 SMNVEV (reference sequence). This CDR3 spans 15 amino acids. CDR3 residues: CASSLSRGGNQPQHF. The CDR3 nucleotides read TGTGCCAGCAGCTTGAGCAGGGGTGGCAATCAGCCCCAGCATTTT.